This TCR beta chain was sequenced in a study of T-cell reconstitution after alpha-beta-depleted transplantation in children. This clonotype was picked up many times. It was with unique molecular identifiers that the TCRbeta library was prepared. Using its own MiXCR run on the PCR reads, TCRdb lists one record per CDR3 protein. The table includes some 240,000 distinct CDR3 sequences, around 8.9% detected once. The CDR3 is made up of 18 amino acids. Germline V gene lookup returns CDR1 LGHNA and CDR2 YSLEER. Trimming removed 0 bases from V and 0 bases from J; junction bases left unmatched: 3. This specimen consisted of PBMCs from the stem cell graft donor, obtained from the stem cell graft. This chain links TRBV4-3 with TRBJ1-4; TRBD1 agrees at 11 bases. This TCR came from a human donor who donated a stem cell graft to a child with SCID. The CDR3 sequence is CASSQEDRGRATNEKLFF. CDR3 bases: TGCGCCAGCAGCCAAGAGGACAGGGGGCGGGCAACTAATGAAAAACTGTTTTTT.